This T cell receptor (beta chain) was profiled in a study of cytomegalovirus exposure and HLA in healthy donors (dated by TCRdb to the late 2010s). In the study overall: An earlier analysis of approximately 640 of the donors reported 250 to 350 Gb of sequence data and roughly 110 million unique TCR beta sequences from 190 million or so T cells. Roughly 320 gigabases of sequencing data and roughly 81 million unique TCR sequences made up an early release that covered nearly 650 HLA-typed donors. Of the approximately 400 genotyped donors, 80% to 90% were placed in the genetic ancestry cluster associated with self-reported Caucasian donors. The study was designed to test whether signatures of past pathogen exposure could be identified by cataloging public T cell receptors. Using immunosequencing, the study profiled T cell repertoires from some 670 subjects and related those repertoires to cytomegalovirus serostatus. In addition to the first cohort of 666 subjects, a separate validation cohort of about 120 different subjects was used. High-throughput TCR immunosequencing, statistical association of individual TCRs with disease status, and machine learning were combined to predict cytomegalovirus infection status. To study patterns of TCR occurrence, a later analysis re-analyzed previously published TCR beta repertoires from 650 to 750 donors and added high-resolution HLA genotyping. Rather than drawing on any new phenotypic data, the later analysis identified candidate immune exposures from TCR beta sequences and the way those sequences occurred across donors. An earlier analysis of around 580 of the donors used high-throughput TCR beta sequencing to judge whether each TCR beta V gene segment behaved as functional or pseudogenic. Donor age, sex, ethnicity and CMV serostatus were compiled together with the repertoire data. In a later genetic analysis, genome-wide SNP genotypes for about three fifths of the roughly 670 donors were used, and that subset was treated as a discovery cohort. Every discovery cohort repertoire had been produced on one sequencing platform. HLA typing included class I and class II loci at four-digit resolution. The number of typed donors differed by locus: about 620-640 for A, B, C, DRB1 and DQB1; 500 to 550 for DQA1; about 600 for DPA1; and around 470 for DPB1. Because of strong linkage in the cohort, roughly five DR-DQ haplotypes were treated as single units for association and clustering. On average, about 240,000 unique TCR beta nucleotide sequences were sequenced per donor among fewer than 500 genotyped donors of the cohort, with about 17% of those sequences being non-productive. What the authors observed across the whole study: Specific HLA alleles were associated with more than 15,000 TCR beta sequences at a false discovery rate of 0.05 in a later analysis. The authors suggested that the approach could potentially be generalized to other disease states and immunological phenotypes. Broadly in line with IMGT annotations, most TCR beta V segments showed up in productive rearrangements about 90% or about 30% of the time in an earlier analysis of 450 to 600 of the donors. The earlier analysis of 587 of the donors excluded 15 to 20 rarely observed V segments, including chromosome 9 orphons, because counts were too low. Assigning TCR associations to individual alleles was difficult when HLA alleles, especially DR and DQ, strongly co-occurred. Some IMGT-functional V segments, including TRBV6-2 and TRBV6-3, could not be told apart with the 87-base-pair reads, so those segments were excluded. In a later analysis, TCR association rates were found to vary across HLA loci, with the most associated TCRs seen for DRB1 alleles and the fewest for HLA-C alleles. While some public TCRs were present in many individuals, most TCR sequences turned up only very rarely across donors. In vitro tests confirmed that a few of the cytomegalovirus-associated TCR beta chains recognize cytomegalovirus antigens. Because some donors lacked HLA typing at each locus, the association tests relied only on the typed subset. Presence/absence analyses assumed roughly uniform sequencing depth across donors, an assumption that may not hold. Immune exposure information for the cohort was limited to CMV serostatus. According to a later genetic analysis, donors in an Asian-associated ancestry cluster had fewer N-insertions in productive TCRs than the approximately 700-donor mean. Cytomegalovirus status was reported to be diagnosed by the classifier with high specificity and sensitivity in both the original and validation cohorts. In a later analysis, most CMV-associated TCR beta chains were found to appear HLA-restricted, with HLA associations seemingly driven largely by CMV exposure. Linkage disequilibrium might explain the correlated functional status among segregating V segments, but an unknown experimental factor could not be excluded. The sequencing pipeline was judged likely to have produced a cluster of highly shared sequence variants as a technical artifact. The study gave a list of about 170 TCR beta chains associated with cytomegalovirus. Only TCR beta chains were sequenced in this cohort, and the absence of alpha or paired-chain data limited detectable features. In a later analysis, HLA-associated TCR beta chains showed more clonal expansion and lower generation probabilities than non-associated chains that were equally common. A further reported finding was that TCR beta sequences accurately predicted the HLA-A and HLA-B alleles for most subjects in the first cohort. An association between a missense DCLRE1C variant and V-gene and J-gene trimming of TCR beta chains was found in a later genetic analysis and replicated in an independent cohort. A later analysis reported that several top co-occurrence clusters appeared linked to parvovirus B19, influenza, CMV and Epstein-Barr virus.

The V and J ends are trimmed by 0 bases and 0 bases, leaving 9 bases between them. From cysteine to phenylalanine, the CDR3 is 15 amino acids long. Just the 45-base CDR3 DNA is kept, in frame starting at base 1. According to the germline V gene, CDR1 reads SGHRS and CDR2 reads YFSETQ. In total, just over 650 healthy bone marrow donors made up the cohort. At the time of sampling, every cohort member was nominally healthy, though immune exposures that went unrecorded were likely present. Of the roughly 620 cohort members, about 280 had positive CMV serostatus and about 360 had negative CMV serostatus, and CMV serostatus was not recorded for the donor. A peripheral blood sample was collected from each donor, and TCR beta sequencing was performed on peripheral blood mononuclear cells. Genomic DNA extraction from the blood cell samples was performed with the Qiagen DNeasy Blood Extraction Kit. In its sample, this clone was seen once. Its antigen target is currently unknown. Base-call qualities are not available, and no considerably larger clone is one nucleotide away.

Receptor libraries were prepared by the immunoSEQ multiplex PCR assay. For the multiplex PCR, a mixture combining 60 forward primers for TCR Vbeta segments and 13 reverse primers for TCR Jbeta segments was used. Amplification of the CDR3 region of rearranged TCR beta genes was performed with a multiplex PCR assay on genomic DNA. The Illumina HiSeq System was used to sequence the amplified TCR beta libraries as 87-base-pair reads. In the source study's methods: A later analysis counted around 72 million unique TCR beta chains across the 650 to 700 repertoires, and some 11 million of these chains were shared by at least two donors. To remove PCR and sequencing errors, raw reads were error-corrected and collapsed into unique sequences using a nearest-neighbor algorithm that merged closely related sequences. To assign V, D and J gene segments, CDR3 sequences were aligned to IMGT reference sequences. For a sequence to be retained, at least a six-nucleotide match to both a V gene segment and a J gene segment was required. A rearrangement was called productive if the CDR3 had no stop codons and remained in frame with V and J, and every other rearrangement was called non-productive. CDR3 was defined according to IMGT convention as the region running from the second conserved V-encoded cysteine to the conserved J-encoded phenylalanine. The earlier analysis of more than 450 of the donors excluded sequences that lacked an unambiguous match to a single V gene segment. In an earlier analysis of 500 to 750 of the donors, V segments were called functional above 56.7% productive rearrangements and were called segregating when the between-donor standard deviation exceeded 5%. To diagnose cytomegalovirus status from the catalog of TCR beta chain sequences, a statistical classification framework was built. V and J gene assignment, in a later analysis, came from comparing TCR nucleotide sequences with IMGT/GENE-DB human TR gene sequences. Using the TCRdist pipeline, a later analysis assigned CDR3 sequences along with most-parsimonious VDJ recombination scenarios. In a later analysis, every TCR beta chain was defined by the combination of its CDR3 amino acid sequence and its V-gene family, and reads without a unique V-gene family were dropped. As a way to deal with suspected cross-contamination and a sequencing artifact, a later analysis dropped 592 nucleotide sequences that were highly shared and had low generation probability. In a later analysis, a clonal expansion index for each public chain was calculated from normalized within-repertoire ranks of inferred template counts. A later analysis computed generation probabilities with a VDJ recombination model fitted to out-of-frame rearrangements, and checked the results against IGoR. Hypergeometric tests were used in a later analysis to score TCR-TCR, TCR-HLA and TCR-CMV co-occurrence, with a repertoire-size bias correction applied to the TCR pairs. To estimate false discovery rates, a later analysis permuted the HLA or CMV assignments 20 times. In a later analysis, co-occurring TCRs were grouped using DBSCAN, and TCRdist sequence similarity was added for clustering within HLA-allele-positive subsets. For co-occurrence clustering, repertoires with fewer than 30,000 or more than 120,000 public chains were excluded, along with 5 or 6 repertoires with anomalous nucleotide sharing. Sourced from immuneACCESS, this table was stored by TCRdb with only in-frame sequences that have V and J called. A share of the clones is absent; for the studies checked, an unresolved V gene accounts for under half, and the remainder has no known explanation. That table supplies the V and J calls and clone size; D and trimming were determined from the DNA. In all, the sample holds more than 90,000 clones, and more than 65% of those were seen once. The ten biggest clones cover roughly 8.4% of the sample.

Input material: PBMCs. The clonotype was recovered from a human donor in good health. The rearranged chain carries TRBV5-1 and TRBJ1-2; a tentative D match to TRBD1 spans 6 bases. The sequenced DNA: TGCGCCAGCAGCTTGGAATCAGGGGCTAACTATGGCTACACCTTC. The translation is CASSLESGANYGYTF.